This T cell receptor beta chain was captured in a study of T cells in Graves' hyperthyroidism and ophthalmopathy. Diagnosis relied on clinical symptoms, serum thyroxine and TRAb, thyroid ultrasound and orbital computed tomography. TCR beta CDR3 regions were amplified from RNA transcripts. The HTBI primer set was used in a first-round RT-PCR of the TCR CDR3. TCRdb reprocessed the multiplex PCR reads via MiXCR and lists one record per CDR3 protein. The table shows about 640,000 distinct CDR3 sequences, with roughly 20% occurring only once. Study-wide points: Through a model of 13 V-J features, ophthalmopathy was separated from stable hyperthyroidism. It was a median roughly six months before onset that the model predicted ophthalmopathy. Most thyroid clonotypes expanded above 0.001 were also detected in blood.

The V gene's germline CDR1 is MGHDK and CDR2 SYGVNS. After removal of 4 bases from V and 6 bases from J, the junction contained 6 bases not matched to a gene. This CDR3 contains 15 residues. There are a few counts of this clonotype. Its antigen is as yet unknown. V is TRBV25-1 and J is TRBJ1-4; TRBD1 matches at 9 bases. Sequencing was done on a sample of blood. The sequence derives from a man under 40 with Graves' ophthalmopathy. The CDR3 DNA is TGTGCCAGCAGTGGACCGGGACAGGGTTATGAAAAACTGTTTTTT. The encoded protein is CASSGPGQGYEKLFF.